Each of the 2 T cell receptor beta chains below was sequenced from the same sample in a study of blood T cell repertoires in COVID-19. Sequenced by immunoSEQ multiplex PCR; TCRdb stores in-frame clones only, minus some. The sample carries 140,000 to 150,000 clones, around 80% recorded once. Sequencing was carried out using peripheral blood. These receptors were taken from a human donor with acute or convalescent COVID-19. The donor label of this sample is uncertain.

The V call is TRBV2, the J call TRBJ1-5; D gene uncertain. The CDR3 sequence is 13 residues long. From germline, CDR1 is SNHLY and CDR2 FYNNEI. The V end was cut by 4 bases, the J end by 8 bases, with 12 bases between. The CDR3 sequence is CASSVQVLEPQHF. CDR3 nucleotide sequence: TGTGCCAGCAGTGTCCAGGTTTTAGAGCCCCAGCATTTT.

The chain is built from TRBV30 and TRBJ1-3, with a tentative D call TRBD1 (5 bases). Trimming left V 6 bases short and J 4 bases short, with 7 bases between. From germline, CDR1 is GTSNPN and CDR2 SVGIG (reference sequence). The CDR3 contains 11 residues. Here the CDR3 DNA reads TGTGCCTGCTACAGGGGAAACACCATATATTTT. It codes for CACYRGNTIYF.